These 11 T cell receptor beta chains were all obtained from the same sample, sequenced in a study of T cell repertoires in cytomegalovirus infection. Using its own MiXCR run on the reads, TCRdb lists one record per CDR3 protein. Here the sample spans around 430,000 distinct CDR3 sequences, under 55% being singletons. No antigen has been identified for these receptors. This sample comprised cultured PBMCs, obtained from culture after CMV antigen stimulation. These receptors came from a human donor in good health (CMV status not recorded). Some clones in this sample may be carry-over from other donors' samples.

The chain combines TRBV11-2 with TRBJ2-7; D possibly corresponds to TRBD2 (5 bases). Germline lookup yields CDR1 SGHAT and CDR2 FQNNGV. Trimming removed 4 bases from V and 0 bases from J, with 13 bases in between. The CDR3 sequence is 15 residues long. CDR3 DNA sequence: TGTGCCAGCAGCTCCACTAGACACAGCTCCTACGAGCAGTACTTC. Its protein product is CASSSTRHSSYEQYF.

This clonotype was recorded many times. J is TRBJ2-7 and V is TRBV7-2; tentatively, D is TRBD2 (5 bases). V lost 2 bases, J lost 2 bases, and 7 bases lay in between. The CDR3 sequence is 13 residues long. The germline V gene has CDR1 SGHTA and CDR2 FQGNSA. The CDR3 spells CASSLLGAYEQYF. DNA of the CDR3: TGTGCCAGCAGCTTACTGGGAGCCTACGAGCAGTACTTC.

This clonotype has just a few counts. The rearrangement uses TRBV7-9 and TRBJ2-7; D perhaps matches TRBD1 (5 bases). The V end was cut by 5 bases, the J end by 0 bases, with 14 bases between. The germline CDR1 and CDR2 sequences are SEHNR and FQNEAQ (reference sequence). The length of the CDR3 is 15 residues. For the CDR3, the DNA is TGTGCCAGCAGCCACCTTGACAGAAGCTCCTACGAGCAGTACTTC. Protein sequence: CASSHLDRSSYEQYF.

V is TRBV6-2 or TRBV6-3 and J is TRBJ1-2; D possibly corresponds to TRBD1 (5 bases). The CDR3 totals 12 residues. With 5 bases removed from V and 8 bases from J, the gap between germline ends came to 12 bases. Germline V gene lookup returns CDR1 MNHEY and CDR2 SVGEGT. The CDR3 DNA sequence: TGTGCCAGCAGTAGCAGGGTGGCGGGCTACACCTTC. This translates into CASSSRVAGYTF.

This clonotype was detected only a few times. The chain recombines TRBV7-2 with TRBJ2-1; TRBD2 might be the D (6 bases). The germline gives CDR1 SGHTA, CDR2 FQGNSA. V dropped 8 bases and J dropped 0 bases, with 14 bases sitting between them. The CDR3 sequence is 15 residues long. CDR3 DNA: TGTGCCAGCTCAATGGGGAGGAGCTCCTACAATGAGCAGTTCTTC. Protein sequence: CASSMGRSSYNEQFF.

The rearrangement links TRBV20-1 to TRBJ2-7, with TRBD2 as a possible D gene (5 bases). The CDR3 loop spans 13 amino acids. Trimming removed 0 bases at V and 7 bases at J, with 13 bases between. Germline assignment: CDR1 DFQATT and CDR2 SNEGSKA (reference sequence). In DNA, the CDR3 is TGCAGTGCTAGAGATCACCGGACTGGGGAGCAGTACTTC. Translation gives CSARDHRTGEQYF.

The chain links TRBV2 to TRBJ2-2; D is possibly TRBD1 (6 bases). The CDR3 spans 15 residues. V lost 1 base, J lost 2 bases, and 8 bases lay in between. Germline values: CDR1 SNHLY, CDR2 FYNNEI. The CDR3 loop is CASSEEGGNTGELFF. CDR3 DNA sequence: TGTGCCAGCAGTGAAGAAGGGGGAAACACCGGGGAGCTGTTTTTT.

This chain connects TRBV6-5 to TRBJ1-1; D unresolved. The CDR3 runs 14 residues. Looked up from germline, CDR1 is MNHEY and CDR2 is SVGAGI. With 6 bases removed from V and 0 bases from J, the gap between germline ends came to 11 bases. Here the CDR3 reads CASRSQMMNTEAFF. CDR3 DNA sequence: TGTGCCAGCAGATCACAGATGATGAACACTGAAGCTTTCTTT.

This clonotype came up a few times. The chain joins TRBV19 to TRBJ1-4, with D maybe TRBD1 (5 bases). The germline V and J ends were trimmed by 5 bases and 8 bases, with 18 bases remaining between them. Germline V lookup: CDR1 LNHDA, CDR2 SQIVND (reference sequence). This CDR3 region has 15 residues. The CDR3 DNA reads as TGTGCCAGTAGTCCCTGGACGTCGGGGGAAGAAAAACTGTTTTTT. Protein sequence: CASSPWTSGEEKLFF.

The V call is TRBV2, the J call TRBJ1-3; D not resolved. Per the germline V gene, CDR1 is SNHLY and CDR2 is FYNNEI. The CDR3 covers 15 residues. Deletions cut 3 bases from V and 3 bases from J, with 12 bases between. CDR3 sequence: CASSDGQNSGNTIYF. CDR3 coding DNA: TGTGCCAGCAGTGACGGGCAGAACAGTGGAAACACCATATATTTT.

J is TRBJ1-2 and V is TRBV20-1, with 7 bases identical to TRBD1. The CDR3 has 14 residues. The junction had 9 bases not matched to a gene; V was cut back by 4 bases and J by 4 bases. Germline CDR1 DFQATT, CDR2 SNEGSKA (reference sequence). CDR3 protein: CSATSGGGAYGYTF. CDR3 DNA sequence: TGCAGTGCTACATCAGGGGGGGGTGCCTATGGCTACACCTTC.